The present TCR beta chain was sequenced within a study of shared clonotypes between healthy human individuals. Healthy HIV-negative adults without recent acute infections or vaccinations served as donors. The study drew all its donors from Caucasian adults living in Nashville, Tennessee. The V segment lost 6 bases and the J segment 5 bases; nucleotides outside the gene matches: 6. Germline V CDR1 and CDR2: MNHNS, SASEGT. The CDR3 is made up of 14 amino acids. Some clones are missing from TCRdb's copy, which holds only in-frame ones; the method was immunoSEQ multiplex PCR. The sample has some 2,000,000 clones, approximately 95% seen once; the top ten hold roughly 0.13%. General observations from the study: A handful of donors shared 4.5% to 6.5% of their naive CD4 clonotypes.

This clone came up once. What it recognizes is unknown. The TCR sequence derives from a man aged 18 to 29 in good health. V gene TRBV6-1 combines with J gene TRBJ1-2; 10 positions agree with TRBD1. The sample was naive CD4+ T cells sorted from blood. Subset denoted: CD45RA+ positively selected. This CDR3 is CASSERQGAYGYTF. CDR3 in DNA: TGTGCCAGCAGCGAACGACAGGGGGCATATGGCTACACCTTC.